This TCR beta chain was sequenced during a study of response to subunit inactivated influenza vaccine. Points from the study as a whole: Authors suggested few new T cells are recruited by each seasonal influenza vaccination.

TCRdb recomputed calls from the RT-PCR reads with MiXCR, one row per CDR3 protein. Among 300,000 to 350,000 distinct CDR3 sequences listed, 20% to 25% were seen once. The CDR3 spans 17 residues. The germline V gene encodes CDR1 MDHEN and CDR2 SYDVKM. On this clonotype itself: Its antigen is unidentified. A clone one base away is much larger, so this may be a read error.

The V call is TRBV28, the J call TRBJ2-2; 12 bases line up with TRBD2. Material: PBMCs from blood, obtained approximately 20 months after vaccination. The source is a man between 50 and 70 years old who received an inactivated influenza vaccine. CDR3 in DNA: TGTGCCGGCAGTTTATGGTCCCTAGCGGGGGGGCCCGGGGAGCTGTTTTTT. Translation: CAGSLWSLAGGPGELFF.